The 18 T cell receptor beta chains listed next were all sequenced from one sample in a study of graft-versus-host responses after intestinal transplantation. The repertoire was sequenced with immunoSEQ multiplex PCR; TCRdb's copy has only in-frame clones and lacks some. The table records just under 65,000 clones, over 90% of them present only once. Which antigens these TCRs recognize remains unknown. The sample was unstimulated CD8+ T cells sorted from spleen or lymph node cells, taken before transplant. Receptors were obtained from a human donor who was the organ donor for an intestinal transplant.

V and J are TRBV7-9 and TRBJ1-2; perhaps TRBD1 as D (6 bases). V gave up 5 bases and J gave up 1 base, with 26 bases separating them. CDR1 SEHNR and CDR2 FQNEAQ come from the germline V gene (reference sequence). The CDR3 is made up of 19 amino acids. In DNA form, the CDR3 reads TGTGCCAGCAGCCCCTATCGCTTAGGGGGACAAGAAATTAACTATGGCTACACCTTC. Its protein is CASSPYRLGGQEINYGYTF.

V gene TRBV27 combines with J gene TRBJ2-4; TRBD2 matches at 15 bases. The CDR3 runs 16 residues. Looked up from germline, CDR1 is MNHEY and CDR2 is SMNVEV (reference sequence). The V gene end was trimmed by 5 bases and the J gene end by 4 bases; junction bases not matched to a gene: 3. The CDR3 DNA is TGTGCCAGCAGTCCCGGACTAGCGGGAGGGAAAAACATTCAGTACTTC. It translates to CASSPGLAGGKNIQYF.

The V and J genes are TRBV5-1 and TRBJ2-5, with TRBD2 matching over 7 bases. The J call is doubtful: the DNA matches TRBJ2-7 better. Germline CDR1 is SGHRS and CDR2 is YFSETQ. This CDR3 has 17 amino acids. The CDR3: CASSLGWGRAGAYEQYF. The CDR3 coding sequence is TGCGCCAGCAGCCTTGGGTGGGGGAGGGCCGGGGCCTACGAGCAGTACTTC.

This clone was detected only once. The chain employs TRBV6-5 and TRBJ1-1; D ambiguous. The V gene's germline CDR1 is MNHEY and CDR2 SVGAGI. V lost 4 bases, J lost 2 bases, and 8 bases lay in between. The CDR3 loop spans 13 amino acids. The CDR3 protein is CASSLTDNTEAFF. The CDR3 DNA sequence: TGTGCCAGCAGTTTGACTGATAACACTGAAGCTTTCTTT.

The rearrangement links TRBV7-3 to TRBJ2-1; TRBD1 matches 11 bases. The CDR3 is 15 amino acids. Trimming cost V 5 bases and J 9 bases; bases outside gene matches: 9. In germline, CDR1 is SGHTA, CDR2 FQGTGA. CDR3 bases: TGTGCCAGCAGCCTAGGACAGGGGGCGTCTATTGAGCAGTTCTTC. Protein: CASSLGQGASIEQFF.

The rearrangement links TRBV19 to TRBJ1-1; TRBD1 agrees at 7 bases. The CDR3 is 13 residues long. Germline CDR1 and CDR2: LNHDA and SQIVND (reference sequence). The ends lost 1 base at V and 5 bases at J; junction bases unmatched: 1. CDR3 DNA sequence: TGTGCCAGTAGTATAGGACAGGGAACTGAAGCTTTCTTT. This codes for CASSIGQGTEAFF.

The chain carries TRBV6-6 and TRBJ2-2; 7 nucleotides match TRBD2. Germline V lookup: CDR1 MNHNY, CDR2 SVGAGI (reference sequence). This CDR3 comprises 15 residues. The ends lost 6 bases at V and 2 bases at J; junction bases unmatched: 6. The CDR3 nucleotides are TGTGCCAGCAGCGAAACTAGCGCAAACACCGGGGAGCTGTTTTTT. It codes for CASSETSANTGELFF.

CDR3 sequence reads: CASALSQGSEQYF. The DNA for the CDR3 is TGTGCCAGCGCTCTCAGCCAGGGTTCCGAGCAGTACTTC. The V call is TRBV11-3, the J call TRBJ2-7, with D perhaps matching TRBD1 (5 bases). The V gene's germline CDR1 is SGHNT and CDR2 YENEEA. Deletions cut 8 bases from V and 6 bases from J, with 17 bases between. The CDR3 length is 13 residues.

The V and J genes are TRBV27 and TRBJ2-3; 11 bases map to TRBD2. V lost 5 bases to trimming and J lost 3 bases; unmatched junction nucleotides: 7. The germline V gene has CDR1 MNHEY and CDR2 SMNVEV (reference sequence). The CDR3 contains 16 residues. In DNA form, the CDR3 reads TGTGCCAGCAGTCCAATGCGGACTAGCGGGACAGATACGCAGTATTTT. As protein: CASSPMRTSGTDTQYF.

The chain employs TRBV4-3 and TRBJ2-3; 7 bases align to TRBD1. V lost 0 bases, J lost 2 bases, and 8 bases stayed unmatched. In germline, CDR1 is LGHNA, CDR2 YSLEER. This CDR3 spans 17 amino acids. This CDR3 is CASSQEGIGQDTDTQYF. In DNA form, the CDR3 reads TGCGCCAGCAGCCAAGAAGGGATAGGACAGGACACAGATACGCAGTATTTT.

The rearrangement joins TRBV6-5 to TRBJ2-5; D perhaps matches TRBD1 (5 bases). The CDR3 covers 13 residues. Germline-derived CDR1 and CDR2 are MNHEY and SVGAGI. Trimming took 2 bases from V and 10 from J, leaving 14 bases between them. The CDR3 region is CASSYGARLGQYF. CDR3 DNA: TGTGCCAGCAGTTACGGGGCCCGGTTGGGCCAGTACTTC.

The chain combines TRBV4-2 with TRBJ2-2; D is unresolved. The CDR3 contains 13 residues. V lost 0 bases to trimming and J lost 4 bases, with 3 bases between them. The germline gives CDR1 LGHNA, CDR2 YNFKEQ. CDR3 DNA: TGTGCCAGCAGCCAAGATCGCACCGGGGAGCTGTTTTTT. Its translation is CASSQDRTGELFF.

The chain is built from TRBV9 and TRBJ2-3; D perhaps matches TRBD1 (6 bases). Per the germline V gene, CDR1 is SGDLS and CDR2 is YYNGEE. V gave up 0 bases and J gave up 0 bases, with 14 bases separating them. This CDR3 spans 17 amino acids. The CDR3 here is CASSVDLGARSTDTQYF. The CDR3 bases are TGTGCCAGCAGCGTAGATCTGGGGGCTAGAAGCACAGATACGCAGTATTTT.

The chain recombines TRBV27 with TRBJ2-7; unclear D gene. The ends were cut back, 5 bases at V and 0 bases at J, with 11 bases in the middle. CDR1 and CDR2 (germline): MNHEY, SMNVEV (reference sequence). There are 14 residues in the CDR3. CDR3 loop: CASSPKLYSYEQYF. The CDR3 DNA reads as TGTGCCAGCAGTCCCAAACTTTACTCCTACGAGCAGTACTTC.

The CDR3 bases are TGTGCCAGCACCAACAGACGGGGGAGCGAGCAGTACTTC. Its protein product is CASTNRRGSEQYF. The genes are TRBV6-5 and TRBJ2-5, with D tentatively TRBD2 (6 bases). The DNA end is more similar to TRBJ2-7, so the J call may be wrong. The CDR3 has 13 residues. Germline V gives CDR1 MNHEY, CDR2 SVGAGI.

J is TRBJ2-7 and V is TRBV7-6; 8 nucleotides agree with TRBD1. Germline CDR1 reads SGHVS; CDR2 reads FNYEAQ. With V trimmed by 4 bases and J by 4 bases, 6 bases remained unmatched. The CDR3 loop spans 14 amino acids. In DNA, the CDR3 is TGTGCCAGCAGCTCATGGGACAGGCGGTACGAGCAGTACTTC. As protein: CASSSWDRRYEQYF.

The CDR3 nucleotides read TGTGCCAGCAGCTTAAAAGGGGGGGACTACGAGCAGTACTTC. This sequence encodes CASSLKGGDYEQYF. The chain couples TRBV7-8 to TRBJ2-7; D perhaps matches TRBD2 (7 bases). Germline assignment: CDR1 SGHVS and CDR2 FQNEAQ. Between the trimmed V and J ends, which lost 2 bases and 3 bases, there was a span of 11 bases. CDR3 length: 14 amino acids.

This sequence joins TRBV30 and TRBJ2-7, with 7 positions matching TRBD2. After removal of 4 bases from V and 4 bases from J, the junction contained 7 bases not matched to a gene. CDR1 GTSNPN and CDR2 SVGIG come from the germline V gene (reference sequence). The length of the CDR3 is 13 residues. The CDR3 nucleotides are TGTGCCTGGACTAGCGGCGCTGATTACGAGCAGTACTTC. Translation: CAWTSGADYEQYF.